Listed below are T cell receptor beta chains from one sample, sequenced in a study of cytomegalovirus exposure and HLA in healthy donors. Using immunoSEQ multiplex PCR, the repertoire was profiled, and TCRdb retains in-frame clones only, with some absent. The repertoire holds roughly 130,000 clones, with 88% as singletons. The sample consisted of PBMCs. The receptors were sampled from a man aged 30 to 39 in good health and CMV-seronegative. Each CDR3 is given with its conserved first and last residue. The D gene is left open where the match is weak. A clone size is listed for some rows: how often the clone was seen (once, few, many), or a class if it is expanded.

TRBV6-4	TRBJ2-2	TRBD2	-	CASTPSPLAGSRTGELFF	TGTGCCAGCACCCCAAGTCCCCTAGCGGGGTCACGGACCGGGGAGCTGTTTTTT
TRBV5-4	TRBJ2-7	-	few	CASSFDSRSLYEQYF	TGTGCCAGCAGCTTTGATTCCAGATCTCTCTACGAGCAGTACTTC
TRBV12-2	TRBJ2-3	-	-	CASRLDSLAPSTDTQYF	TGTGCAAGTCGCTTAGACTCACTAGCGCCGAGCACAGATACGCAGTATTTT
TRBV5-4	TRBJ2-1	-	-	CASSFRTTAYNEQFF	TGTGCCAGCAGCTTTAGGACTACCGCCTACAATGAGCAGTTCTTC
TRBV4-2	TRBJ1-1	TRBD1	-	CASFHTGQGKEAFF	TGTGCCAGCTTCCATACGGGACAGGGTAAAGAAGCTTTCTTT
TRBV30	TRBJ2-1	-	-	CAWSVQNYNEQFF	TGTGCCTGGAGTGTACAGAACTACAATGAGCAGTTCTTC
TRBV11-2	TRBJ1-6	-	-	CASSLAREAGPLHF	TGTGCCAGCAGCTTAGCTAGGGAAGCGGGACCCCTCCACTTT
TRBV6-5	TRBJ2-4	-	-	CASSLDSAKNIQYF	TGTGCCAGCAGCCTAGACTCAGCCAAAAACATTCAGTACTTC
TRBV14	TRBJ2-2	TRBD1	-	CASSQGTVRPGELFF	TGTGCCAGCAGCCAGGGGACAGTCCGGCCCGGGGAGCTGTTTTTT
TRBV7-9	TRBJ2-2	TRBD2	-	CASPMGLAGPNTGELFF	TGTGCCAGCCCCATGGGGCTAGCGGGGCCTAACACCGGGGAGCTGTTTTTT
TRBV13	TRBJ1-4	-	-	CASSSTVATNEKLFF	TGTGCCAGCAGCTCGACAGTAGCAACTAATGAAAAACTGTTTTTT
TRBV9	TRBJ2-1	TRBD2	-	CASSVERLAGINEQFF	TGTGCCAGCAGCGTAGAACGGCTAGCGGGAATCAATGAGCAGTTCTTC
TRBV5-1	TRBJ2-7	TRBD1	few	CASSPRTGGPNEQYF	TGCGCCAGCAGCCCACGGACAGGGGGCCCCAACGAGCAGTACTTC
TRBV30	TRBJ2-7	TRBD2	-	CAWNPGLANYEQYF	TGTGCCTGGAATCCGGGACTAGCTAATTACGAGCAGTACTTC
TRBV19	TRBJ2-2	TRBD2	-	CASTGSSGRSGELFF	TGTGCCAGTACCGGGTCTAGCGGGAGGAGCGGGGAGCTGTTTTTT
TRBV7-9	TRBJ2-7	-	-	CASSPSKGGIYEQYF	TGTGCCAGCAGCCCCTCGAAAGGCGGGATCTACGAGCAGTACTTC
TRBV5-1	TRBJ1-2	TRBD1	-	CASRPTGGTNRRAYGYTF	TGCGCCAGCAGACCGACAGGGGGCACCAACCGGAGAGCCTATGGCTACACCTTC
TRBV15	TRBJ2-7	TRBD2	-	CATSRLAGGYEQYF	TGTGCCACCAGCAGATTAGCGGGAGGGTACGAGCAGTACTTC
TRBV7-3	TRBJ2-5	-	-	CASSPRPTGQETQYF	TGTGCCAGCAGCCCTCGCCCTACCGGGCAAGAGACCCAGTACTTC
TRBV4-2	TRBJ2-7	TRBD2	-	CASSPLPGSGSDEQYF	TGTGCCAGCAGCCCCCTCCCGGGGAGCGGGAGTGACGAGCAGTACTTC
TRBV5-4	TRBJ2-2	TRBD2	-	CASSLKREVNTGELFF	TGTGCCAGCAGCTTGAAGCGGGAGGTGAACACCGGGGAGCTGTTTTTT
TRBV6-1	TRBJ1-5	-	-	CASSKGDQPQHF	TGTGCCAGCAGTAAGGGAGATCAGCCCCAGCATTTT
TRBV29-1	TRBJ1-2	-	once	CSVESLYGYTF	TGCAGCGTTGAGTCCTTATATGGCTACACCTTC
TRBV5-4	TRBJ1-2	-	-	CASSFGGANYGYTF	TGTGCCAGCAGCTTCGGCGGGGCTAACTATGGCTACACCTTC
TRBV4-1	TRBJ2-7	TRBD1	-	CASSPGQGYNEQYF	TGCGCCAGCAGCCCGGGACAGGGGTACAACGAGCAGTACTTC
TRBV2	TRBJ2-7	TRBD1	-	CASRTGNYEQYF	TGTGCCAGCAGGACAGGGAACTACGAGCAGTACTTC
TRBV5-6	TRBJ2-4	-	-	CASSLEKRQIAKNIQYF	TGTGCCAGCAGCTTGGAAAAGAGACAGATAGCCAAAAACATTCAGTACTTC
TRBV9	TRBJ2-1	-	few	CASSVLANNEQFF	TGTGCCAGCAGCGTTCTAGCGAACAATGAGCAGTTCTTC
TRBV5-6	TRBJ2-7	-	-	CASSLSTSYYEQYF	TGTGCCAGCAGCCTAAGTACCTCGTATTACGAGCAGTACTTC